This is a list of T cell receptor beta chains from one sample in a study of blood T cell repertoires in COVID-19. Sequenced by immunoSEQ multiplex PCR; TCRdb stores in-frame clones only, minus some. The top ten hold about 1.6% of the sample, which has about 200,000 clones, 88% seen once. Sequencing used peripheral blood. The receptor set was obtained from a man younger than 35 with active or convalescent COVID-19. The CDR3 runs from the conserved cysteine through the conserved F or W. Clone size is shown for a subset of rows, as once, few, many or a class of expanded clone.

j_call,clone_size,v_call,cdr3_aa
TRBJ1-3,.,TRBV2,CASIEETGNTIYF
TRBJ2-7,.,TRBV6-4,CASTVGQGVGEQYF
TRBJ1-5,.,TRBV19,CASSISARGLNQPQHF
TRBJ1-1,.,TRBV4-2,CASSQGRQNTEAFF
TRBJ2-5,.,TRBV4-2,CASSQDGDNQETQYF
TRBJ2-6,.,TRBV19,CASSIGRLSGANVLTF
TRBJ2-2,.,TRBV6-5,CASSILQGNTGELFF
TRBJ1-6,.,TRBV5-1,CASGENSPLHF
TRBJ2-1,.,TRBV7-3,CASSLRGSSLFF
TRBJ1-1,.,TRBV27,CASSRGTGEAFF
TRBJ2-7,.,TRBV7-3,CASSRGLANEQYF
TRBJ2-5,.,TRBV7-7,CASSNLAGGSQYF
TRBJ2-7,few,TRBV6-6,CASRTGSSYEQYF
TRBJ1-3,.,TRBV25-1,CASSDLVGDSGNTIYF
TRBJ1-1,.,TRBV19,CASSTGIATEAFF
TRBJ2-3,few,TRBV5-6,CASSLGGHTDTQYF
TRBJ1-2,.,TRBV5-6,CASSLRTPSYGYTF
TRBJ1-1,once,TRBV7-2,CASSPYTEAFF
TRBJ2-7,.,TRBV14,CASSPVFSVSGDLYEQYF